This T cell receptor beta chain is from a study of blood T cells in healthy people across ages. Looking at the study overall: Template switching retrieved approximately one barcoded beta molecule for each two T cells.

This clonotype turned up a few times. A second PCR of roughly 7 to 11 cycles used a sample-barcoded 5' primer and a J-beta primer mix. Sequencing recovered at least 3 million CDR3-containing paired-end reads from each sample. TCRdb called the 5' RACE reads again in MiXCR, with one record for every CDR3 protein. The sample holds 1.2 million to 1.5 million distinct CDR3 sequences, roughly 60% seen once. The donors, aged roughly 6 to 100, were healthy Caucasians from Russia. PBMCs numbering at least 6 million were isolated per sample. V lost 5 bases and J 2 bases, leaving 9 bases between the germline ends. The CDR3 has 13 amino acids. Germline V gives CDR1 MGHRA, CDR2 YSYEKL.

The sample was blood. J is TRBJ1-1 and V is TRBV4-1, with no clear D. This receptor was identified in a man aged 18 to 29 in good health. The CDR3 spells CASSTGTNTEAFF. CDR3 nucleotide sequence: TGCGCCAGCAGCACCGGAACAAACACTGAAGCTTTCTTT.